The TCR beta chain described here comes from a study of T cell changes during pregnancy in multiple sclerosis. The length of the CDR3 is 16 residues. CDR1 and CDR2 from the germline V gene are SGHNT and YYREEE (reference sequence). V shed 4 bases, J shed 6 bases, and the junction held 13 bases outside the gene matches. Produced via immunoSEQ multiplex PCR; TCRdb's table is partial and in-frame only. The sample holds 45,000 to 65,000 clones, 80% to 95% seen once. The receptor comes from a female donor with multiple sclerosis, enrolled in a pregnancy study. The specimen was CD4+ T cells from peripheral blood mononuclear cells, collected in the third trimester of pregnancy. The genes are TRBV5-4 and TRBJ1-3; TRBD1 matches 7 bases. CDR3 sequence: CASSLTGDSRPNTIYF. Written as DNA, the CDR3 is TGTGCCAGCAGCCTAACGGGGGACAGTCGTCCAAACACCATATATTTT.